This T cell receptor beta chain was captured in a study of cytomegalovirus exposure and HLA in healthy donors. Study-level results: Most observed TCR sequences were rare, whereas some public TCRs were detected in many donors. The listing of roughly 160 TCR beta chains classed them as cytomegalovirus-associated. The classifier, whose performance was assessed in both the original and validation cohorts, reportedly diagnosed cytomegalovirus status with high specificity and sensitivity.

The germline V gene encodes CDR1 GTSNPN and CDR2 SVGIG (reference sequence). V gave up 2 bases and J gave up 5 bases, with 15 bases separating them. There are 14 residues in the CDR3. This clone showed up just a few times. Its target is unknown. TCRdb's table, derived via immunoSEQ multiplex PCR, lists solely in-frame clones and lacks some. The repertoire holds some 150,000 clones, with roughly 89% as singletons. This chain joins TRBV30 and TRBJ1-1, with a tentative D call TRBD1 (5 bases). This sequence originates from a woman aged 18-29 years in good health and CMV-seropositive. Source material: PBMCs. The CDR3 loop is CAWSRMVRATEAFF. In DNA, the CDR3 is TGTGCCTGGAGTCGAATGGTCAGGGCTACTGAAGCTTTCTTT.